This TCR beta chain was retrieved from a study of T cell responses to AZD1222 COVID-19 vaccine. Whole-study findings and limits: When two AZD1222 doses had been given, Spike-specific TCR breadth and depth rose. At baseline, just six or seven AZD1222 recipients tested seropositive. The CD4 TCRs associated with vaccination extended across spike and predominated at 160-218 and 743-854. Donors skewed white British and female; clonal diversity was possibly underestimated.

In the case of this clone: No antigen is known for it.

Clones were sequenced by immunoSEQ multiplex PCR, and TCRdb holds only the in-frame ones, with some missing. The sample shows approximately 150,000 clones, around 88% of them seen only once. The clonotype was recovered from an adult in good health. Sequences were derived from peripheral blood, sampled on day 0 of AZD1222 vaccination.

CDR3 in amino acids: CASSLLAGLTYNEQFF. The CDR3 DNA is TGTGCCAGCAGCTTACTAGCGGGGTTAACCTACAATGAGCAGTTCTTC. This chain connects TRBV7-2 to TRBJ2-1; the match to TRBD2 covers 9 bases. The CDR3 spans 16 residues. J gave up 2 bases and V 2 bases, and 4 bases lay outside the gene matches. Germline CDR1 reads SGHTA; CDR2 reads FQGNSA.